Below, 12 T cell receptor beta chains from the same sample are listed, as sequenced in a study of cytomegalovirus exposure and HLA in healthy donors. The assay was immunoSEQ multiplex PCR, and TCRdb's table has in-frame clones only and misses some. The data contain a few hundred thousand clones, nearly 90% of them seen just once; the ten biggest clones take up 0.3% to 0.4%. The source material was PBMCs. The receptors derive from a woman in her late teens or twenties in good health and CMV-seronegative.

The V call is TRBV10-3, the J call TRBJ1-1; 7 bases fit TRBD1. Per the germline V gene, CDR1 is ENHRY and CDR2 is SYGVKD. The CDR3 extends over 15 amino acids. V lost 7 bases and J lost 2; bases outside the gene matches: 10. The DNA for the CDR3 is TGTGCCATCACGGCAGGGGGTGGGAATAACACTGAAGCTTTCTTT. Protein: CAITAGGGNNTEAFF.

The V and J genes are TRBV5-1 and TRBJ2-5; 7 bases agree with TRBD2. From germline, CDR1 is SGHRS and CDR2 YFSETQ. The CDR3 is 13 amino acids. With 2 bases clipped from V and 4 bases from J, the junction kept 2 bases outside the gene matches. For the CDR3, the DNA is TGCGCCAGCAGCTTAGGCGGGGGAGAGACCCAGTACTTC. This translates into CASSLGGGETQYF.

This sequence joins TRBV28 and TRBJ2-6, with a weak D call TRBD1 (6 bases). The CDR3 length is 18 residues. The germline V gene has CDR1 MDHEN and CDR2 SYDVKM. The ends were cut back, 6 bases at V and 1 base at J, with 19 bases in the middle. CDR3 sequence reads: CASSPVGRGSSGANVLTF. CDR3 coding DNA: TGTGCCAGCAGCCCCGTCGGCAGGGGATCGTCTGGGGCCAACGTCCTGACTTTC.

This chain joins TRBV6-5 and TRBJ1-1, with a tentative D call TRBD1 (6 bases). The V gene lost 7 bases and the J gene lost 4 bases, with 13 bases spanning the gap. CDR3 length equals 13 residues. Germline V gene sequence: CDR1 MNHEY, CDR2 SVGAGI. This CDR3 reads CASISTGFTEAFF. DNA for the CDR3: TGTGCCAGCATCAGTACAGGGTTCACTGAAGCTTTCTTT.

V gene TRBV7-3 combines with J gene TRBJ2-7, with D possibly TRBD2 on 7 matching bases. Germline values: CDR1 SGHTA, CDR2 FQGTGA. The CDR3 totals 14 residues. Trimming pared 1 base from V and 6 bases from J, leaving 13 bases between. The CDR3 protein is CASSLIGGALEQYF. In DNA form, the CDR3 reads TGTGCCAGCAGCTTAATTGGGGGGGCCCTCGAGCAGTACTTC.

The chain uses TRBV7-3 and TRBJ2-6, with TRBD1 matching 11 bases. CDR1 is SGHTA, CDR2 FQGTGA, per germline. This CDR3 has 17 amino acids. Germline trimming cut 4 bases from V and 4 bases from J; bases unmatched to any gene: 6. The CDR3 DNA reads TGTGCCAGCAGCTCATCGGACAGGGGGCTCGGGGCCAACGTCCTGACTTTC. Amino acid sequence: CASSSSDRGLGANVLTF.

This clone was picked up one time. The genes are TRBV5-1 and TRBJ2-6; no firm D call. V lost 7 bases to trimming and J lost 4 bases, with 9 bases between them. The CDR3 length is 13 residues. Germline CDR1 is SGHRS and CDR2 is YFSETQ. CDR3 DNA sequence: TGCGCCAGCGCTGTAGCCGGGGCCAACGTCCTGACTTTC. Residues: CASAVAGANVLTF.

The chain is built from TRBV15 and TRBJ1-1, with 7 nucleotides matching TRBD1. Germline loops: CDR1 LNHNV, CDR2 YYDKDF (reference sequence). Trimming at V came to 2 bases and at J to 3 bases, leaving 6 bases not matched to a gene. CDR3 length: 15 residues. For the CDR3, the DNA is TGTGCCACCAGCAGACCGACAGGGTGGGACACTGAAGCTTTCTTT. Its protein product is CATSRPTGWDTEAFF.

V is TRBV9 and J is TRBJ2-7, with TRBD1 matching over 9 bases. CDR3 length: 13 amino acids. Looked up from germline, CDR1 is SGDLS and CDR2 is YYNGEE. The J segment lost 5 bases and the V segment lost 4 bases, leaving 4 bases of the junction unmatched. The DNA for the CDR3 is TGTGCCAGCAGCATGGGACAGGGTGACGAGCAGTACTTC. Translated: CASSMGQGDEQYF.

CDR3 sequence: CASSPGGDTEAFF. CDR3 DNA: TGCGCCAGCAGCCCGGGGGGAGACACTGAAGCTTTCTTT. The V gene is TRBV5-1, the J gene TRBJ1-1, with D possibly being TRBD1 (5 bases). The CDR3 loop spans 13 amino acids. From germline, CDR1 is SGHRS and CDR2 YFSETQ. V was clipped by 4 bases and J by 3 bases, with 10 bases between them. Complete variable domain (other parts from reference TRBV5-1 and TRBJ1-1): KAGVTQTPRYLIKTRGQQVTLSCSPISGHRSVSWYQQTPGQGLQFLFEYFSETQRNKGNFPGRFSGRQFSNSRSEMNVSTLELGDSALYLCASSPGGDTEAFFGQGTRLTVV.

The chain uses TRBV11-2 and TRBJ1-3, with D possibly matching TRBD1 (5 bases). V lost 1 base and J 2 bases, leaving 9 bases between the germline ends. This CDR3 spans 15 amino acids. CDR1 SGHAT and CDR2 FQNNGV come from the germline V gene. Here the CDR3 DNA reads TGTGCCAGCAGCTTAGTCCCGACAGCTGGAAACACCATATATTTT. Translating it yields CASSLVPTAGNTIYF.

J is TRBJ1-4 and V is TRBV16, with D hard to call. CDR1 and CDR2 from the germline V gene are KGHSY and FQNENV. This CDR3 region has 14 residues. Trimming took 7 bases from V and 4 from J, leaving 13 bases between them. In nucleotides, the CDR3 is TGTGCCAGCACCCATGAAGCTGGTAATGAAAAACTGTTTTTT. Translation: CASTHEAGNEKLFF.